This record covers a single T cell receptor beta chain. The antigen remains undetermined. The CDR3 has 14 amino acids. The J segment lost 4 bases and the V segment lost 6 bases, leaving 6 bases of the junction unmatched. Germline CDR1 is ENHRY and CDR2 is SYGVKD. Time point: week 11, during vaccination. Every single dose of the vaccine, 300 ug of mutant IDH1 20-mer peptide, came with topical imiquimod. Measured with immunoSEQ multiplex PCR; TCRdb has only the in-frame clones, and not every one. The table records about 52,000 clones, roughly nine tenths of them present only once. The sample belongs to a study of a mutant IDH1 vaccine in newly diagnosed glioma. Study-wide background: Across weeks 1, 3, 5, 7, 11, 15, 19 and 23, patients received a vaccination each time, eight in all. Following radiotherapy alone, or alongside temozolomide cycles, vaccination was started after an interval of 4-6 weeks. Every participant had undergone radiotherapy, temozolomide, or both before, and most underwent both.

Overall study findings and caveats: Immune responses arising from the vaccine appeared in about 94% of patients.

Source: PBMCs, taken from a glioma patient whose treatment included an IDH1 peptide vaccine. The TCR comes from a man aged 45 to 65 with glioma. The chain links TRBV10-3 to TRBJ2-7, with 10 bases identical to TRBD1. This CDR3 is CAIRSGTGVYEQYF. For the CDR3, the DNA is TGTGCCATCAGATCCGGGACAGGGGTGTACGAGCAGTACTTC.